The present T cell receptor beta chain was sequenced within a study of blood T cells in healthy people across ages. This clonotype was seen a single time. A second PCR of 7 to 11 cycles used a sample-barcoded 5' primer and a J-beta primer mix. A single record per CDR3 protein comes from TCRdb applying MiXCR to the 5' RACE reads. The sample gives approximately 810,000 distinct CDR3 sequences, around 36% of which show up once; over 10% is in the top ten. V lost 1 base to trimming and J lost 4 bases, with 10 bases between them. Germline V gene sequence: CDR1 SGHDN, CDR2 FVKESK. The CDR3 spans 15 residues. Donors were systemically healthy Caucasian individuals from Russia aged roughly 6 to 100 years.

The chain carries TRBV14 and TRBJ1-4, with unresolved D. This sequence originates from a man between 18 and 35 years old in good health. The sequenced sample consisted of blood. CDR3: CASSQGTLGNEKLFF. In DNA form, the CDR3 reads TGTGCCAGCAGCCAAGGGACCCTCGGTAATGAAAAACTGTTTTTT.